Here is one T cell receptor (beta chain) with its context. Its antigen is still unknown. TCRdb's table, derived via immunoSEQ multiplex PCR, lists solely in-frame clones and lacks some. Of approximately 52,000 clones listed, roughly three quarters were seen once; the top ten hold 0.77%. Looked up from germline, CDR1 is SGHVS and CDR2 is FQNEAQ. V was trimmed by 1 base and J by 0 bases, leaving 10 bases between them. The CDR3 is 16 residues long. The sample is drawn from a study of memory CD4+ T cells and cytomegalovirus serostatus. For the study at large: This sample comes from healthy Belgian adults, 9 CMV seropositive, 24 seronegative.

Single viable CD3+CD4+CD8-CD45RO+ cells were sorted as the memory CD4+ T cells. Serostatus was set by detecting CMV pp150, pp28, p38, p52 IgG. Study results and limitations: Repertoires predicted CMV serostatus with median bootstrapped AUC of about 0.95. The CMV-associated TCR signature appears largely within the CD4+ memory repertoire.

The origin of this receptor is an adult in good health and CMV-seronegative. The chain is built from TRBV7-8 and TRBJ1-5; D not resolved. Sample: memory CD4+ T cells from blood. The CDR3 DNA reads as TGTGCCAGCAGCTTAGGGCTTCGGTTTAGCAATCAGCCCCAGCATTTT. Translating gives CASSLGLRFSNQPQHF.